Listed here are 22 T cell receptor beta chains from one sample, sequenced in a study of vaccination and CD4 T cells after COVID-19. The Oncomine TCR Beta short-read assay sequenced DNA from cultured CD4+ T cells. TCRdb independently ran MiXCR on the PCR reads; one entry per CDR3 protein. The table lists some 14,000 distinct CDR3 sequences, just under 30% of them singletons. The antigens these receptors bind are not known. As for treatment: roughly 11-day PBMC culture with coronavirus spike peptide pools or control peptides (ViraFEST assay). The sample in question was CD4+ T cells from blood, cultured in vitro, obtained before SARS-CoV-2 vaccination. The receptors here all came from a human donor who received a COVID-19 vaccine.

The chain carries TRBV6-1 and TRBJ2-7, with D perhaps TRBD1 or TRBD2 (5 bases each). V dropped 6 bases and J dropped 10 bases, with 19 bases sitting between them. The CDR3 is 13 amino acids. Looked up from germline, CDR1 is MNHNS and CDR2 is SASEGT. The CDR3 is CASRLTGTWKQYF. The CDR3 region has the DNA TGTGCCAGCAGACTAACCGGGACGTGGAAACAGTACTTC.

This clonotype was counted between two and nine times. This chain joins TRBV20-1 and TRBJ2-1, with D unclear. Germline lookup yields CDR1 DFQATT and CDR2 SNEGSKA (reference sequence). The CDR3 loop spans 13 amino acids. Trimming shortened V by 0 bases and J by 12 bases, and 15 bases separated the two germline ends. CDR3 sequence: CSARDLVPDWQFF. CDR3 bases: TGCAGTGCTAGAGATCTTGTTCCGGATTGGCAGTTCTTC.

This clonotype was seen more than once but under ten times. The chain recombines TRBV10-2 with TRBJ1-6; D is unresolved. This CDR3 is built from 12 residues. Germline V lookup: CDR1 WSHSY, CDR2 SAAADI. V lost 9 bases and J 7 bases, leaving 10 bases between the germline ends. The CDR3 region has the DNA TGCGCCAGTTGGCGGATGAATTCACCCCTCCACTTT. Translation gives CASWRMNSPLHF.

The rearrangement joins TRBV10-1 to TRBJ2-5; possibly TRBD1 for D (6 bases). Deletions cut 3 bases from V and 5 bases from J, with 7 bases between. The CDR3 sequence is 12 residues long. Germline-derived CDR1 and CDR2 are WNHNN and SYGVQD (reference sequence). CDR3 residues: CASSDDRETQYF. CDR3 DNA sequence: TGCGCCAGCAGTGATGACAGGGAGACCCAGTACTTC.

The chain is built from TRBV19 and TRBJ2-1; 9 nucleotides match TRBD1. The CDR3 covers 16 residues. Trimming removed 7 bases from V and 2 bases from J; junction bases left unmatched: 9. Germline loops: CDR1 LNHDA, CDR2 SQIVND (reference sequence). The CDR3 region is CASKKDRGETYNEQFF. CDR3 DNA: TGTGCCAGTAAGAAGGACAGGGGTGAAACCTACAATGAGCAGTTCTTC.

The J gene is TRBJ2-1, the V gene TRBV19; 7 nucleotides match TRBD2. Germline loops: CDR1 LNHDA, CDR2 SQIVND (reference sequence). V shed 11 bases, J shed 3 bases, and the junction held 13 bases outside the gene matches. This CDR3 has 15 residues. Here the CDR3 reads CAGNGGAGSYNEQFF. CDR3 DNA: TGTGCCGGTAACGGGGGAGCGGGGAGCTACAATGAGCAGTTCTTC.

This clonotype was seen a few times. The chain carries TRBV6-1 and TRBJ1-5, with 11 nucleotides matching TRBD1. This CDR3 is built from 15 residues. CDR1 is MNHNS and CDR2 is SASEGT in the germline V gene. The V and J ends lost 6 bases and 8 bases, in that order; junction bases with no gene match: 9. The CDR3, as DNA: TGTGCCAGCAGCCCGGGACAGGGGGGGATGGAGCCCCAGCATTTT. It yields the protein CASSPGQGGMEPQHF.

The table lists this clonotype with a few counts. The genes are TRBV20-1 and TRBJ1-1; TRBD1 matches 10 bases. Germline loops: CDR1 DFQATT, CDR2 SNEGSKA (reference sequence). With 4 bases clipped from V and 1 base from J, the junction kept 12 bases outside the gene matches. This CDR3 has 17 residues. The CDR3 coding sequence is TGCAGTGCTACCGCCCGGGACAGGGGATCTTGGAACACTGAAGCTTTCTTT. Its protein is CSATARDRGSWNTEAFF.

In this sample, this clonotype turned up a few times. The rearrangement joins TRBV24-1 to TRBJ1-5; 8 bases match TRBD1. The CDR3 length is 14 residues. The germline CDR1 and CDR2 sequences are KGHDR and SFDVKD. V was pared by 8 bases and J by 5 bases, with 7 bases of the junction left unmatched. The CDR3 sequence is CATKATGADQPQHF. The CDR3 DNA reads TGTGCCACCAAGGCGACAGGGGCGGATCAGCCCCAGCATTTT.

This clonotype showed up just a few times. The chain has TRBV5-4 and TRBJ1-6, with no clear D. Germline CDR1 is SGHNT and CDR2 is YYREEE (reference sequence). V was pared by 1 base and J by 8 bases, with 7 bases between. The CDR3 is 13 residues long. This CDR3 is CASSLTRDSPLHF. The CDR3 nucleotides are TGTGCCAGCAGCTTGACACGGGATTCACCCCTCCACTTT.

This clonotype turned up a few times. The chain links TRBV15 to TRBJ2-5, with D possibly matching TRBD1 (5 bases). Germline CDR1 and CDR2: LNHNV and YYDKDF (reference sequence). Trimming removed 0 bases at V and 3 bases at J, with 11 bases between. The CDR3 extends over 15 amino acids. CDR3 residues: CATSRDGQAKETQYF. The DNA of the CDR3 is TGTGCCACCAGCAGAGACGGACAAGCCAAAGAGACCCAGTACTTC.

The chain employs TRBV4-2 and TRBJ2-1, with D tentatively TRBD2 (6 bases). V shed 0 bases and J shed 6 bases, with 9 bases lying between them. This CDR3 is built from 14 residues. Germline CDR1 reads LGHNA; CDR2 reads YNFKEQ. CDR3 in DNA: TGTGCCAGCAGCCAAGAGGGACTCCGCAATGAGCAGTTCTTC. Translation: CASSQEGLRNEQFF.

This clonotype was seen more than once but under ten times. Written as DNA, the CDR3 is TGTGCCAGCAGTGGTCATACAGGGGGCTATGGCTACACCTTC. Translated, it gives CASSGHTGGYGYTF. The chain links TRBV2 to TRBJ1-2, with TRBD1 identical over 8 bases. The CDR3 contains 14 residues. With 4 bases clipped from V and 4 bases from J, the junction kept 5 bases outside the gene matches. CDR1 is SNHLY and CDR2 is FYNNEI in the germline V gene.

This clonotype was counted between two and nine times. The V call is TRBV9, the J call TRBJ1-1; possibly TRBD1 for D (5 bases). V shed 4 bases and J shed 5 bases, with 9 bases lying between them. The CDR3 runs to 12 residues. The V gene's germline CDR1 is SGDLS and CDR2 YYNGEE. Here the CDR3 DNA reads TGTGCCAGCAGCCTACAGGAGACTGAAGCTTTCTTT. This codes for CASSLQETEAFF.

This clonotype has more than one count but fewer than ten. This chain uses TRBV3-1 with TRBJ1-2; 7 bases agree with TRBD1. Germline V CDR1 and CDR2: LGHDT, YNNKEL (reference sequence). The junction had 4 bases not matched to a gene; V was cut back by 2 bases and J by 4 bases. CDR3 length: 14 residues. DNA for the CDR3: TGTGCCAGCAGCCAAAATAGGGACAGCTATGGCTACACCTTC. Protein sequence: CASSQNRDSYGYTF.

This clonotype has only a few counts. The chain carries TRBV12-3 or TRBV12-4 and TRBJ2-3; D may be TRBD1 or TRBD2 (5 bases each). CDR3 length equals 15 residues. The V gene lost 2 bases and the J gene lost 1 base, with 10 bases spanning the gap. The CDR3 nucleotides read TGTGCCAGCAGTTTAAGAGGGGTAGGCACAGATACGCAGTATTTT. Translated, it gives CASSLRGVGTDTQYF.

J is TRBJ2-2 and V is TRBV7-2, with D possibly TRBD1 on 7 matching bases. V lost 5 bases and J 7 bases, leaving 23 bases between the germline ends. Germline V gives CDR1 SGHTA, CDR2 FQGNSA. This CDR3 spans 17 amino acids. The CDR3 sequence: CASSPQILAGGGGELFF. CDR3 coding DNA: TGTGCCAGCAGCCCGCAAATCCTCGCAGGGGGAGGCGGGGAGCTGTTTTTT.

The genes are TRBV29-1 and TRBJ1-1; 11 bases map to TRBD1. CDR3 length: 13 amino acids. The trim removed 7 bases at V and 1 base at J, leaving 2 bases unmatched. Germline-derived CDR1 and CDR2 are SQVTM and ANQGSEA. The CDR3 coding sequence is TGCAGCGGGACAGGGGGCACGAACACTGAAGCTTTCTTT. This encodes CSGTGGTNTEAFF.

This chain uses TRBV5-1 with TRBJ2-7; 12 bases line up with TRBD2. V was pared by 3 bases and J by 0 bases, with 13 bases of the junction left unmatched. CDR3 size: 19 residues. Per the germline V gene, CDR1 is SGHRS and CDR2 is YFSETQ. CDR3 sequence (DNA): TGCGCCAGCAGCTCGAACCGGGCTAGCGGGGGGGCGATCTCCTACGAGCAGTACTTC. Protein: CASSSNRASGGAISYEQYF.

The V gene is TRBV10-1, the J gene TRBJ1-1; unclear D gene. Germline values: CDR1 WNHNN, CDR2 SYGVQD (reference sequence). V was pared by 4 bases and J by 6 bases, with 15 bases between. This CDR3 region has 14 residues. The CDR3 is CASSVHGEGPEAFF. The CDR3 DNA is TGCGCCAGCAGTGTTCACGGGGAAGGACCTGAAGCTTTCTTT.

The gene calls are TRBV19 and TRBJ2-3, with 8 bases matching TRBD2. CDR1 LNHDA and CDR2 SQIVND come from the germline V gene (reference sequence). The trim removed 7 bases at V and 4 bases at J, leaving 10 bases unmatched. This CDR3 is 15 amino acids long. CDR3 DNA sequence: TGTGCCAGTACTTCTCGCGGGGGGCCAGCAGATACGCAGTATTTT. The encoded protein is CASTSRGGPADTQYF. The complete variable domain, with remaining parts taken from reference TRBV19 and TRBJ2-3, reads DGGITQSPKYLFRKEGQNVTLSCEQNLNHDAMYWYRQDPGQGLRLIYYSQIVNDFQKGDIAEGYSVSREKKESFPLTVTSAQKNPTAFYLCASTSRGGPADTQYFGPGTRLTVL.

This rearrangement joins TRBV9 to TRBJ2-7, with D perhaps assigned TRBD1 or TRBD2 (5 bases each). The CDR3 sequence is 14 residues long. Trimming removed 2 bases at V and 6 bases at J, with 15 bases between. CDR1 and CDR2 (germline): SGDLS, YYNGEE. The CDR3 reads CASSVKGAGGEQYF. The CDR3 region has the DNA TGTGCCAGCAGCGTCAAAGGGGCGGGTGGCGAGCAGTACTTC.